This entry describes one T cell receptor beta chain. This clone showed up just once. No cognate antigen has been identified for it. Base quality data are lacking; no much larger clone is found one base away. The CDR3 runs 15 residues from the cysteine to the phenylalanine. The retained sequence is limited to the CDR3, 45 bases, with the frame set at the first base. V is cut by 1 base and J by 0 bases, and the space between the germline ends is 6 bases. CDR1 and CDR2 are read off the germline V gene (reference sequence) as SEHNR and FQNEAQ. This entry belongs to a study of CD8+ T cells in alopecia areata (dated by TCRdb to 2016 to 2019). Study-wide context: To study T cell clonal expansion in alopecia areata, the researchers applied high-throughput TCRbeta sequencing to both the C3H/HeJ mouse model and human patients. Human TCRbeta sequencing covered scalp tissue and sorted CD4+ and CD8+ peripheral blood T cells from patchy and totalis/universalis alopecia areata patients and healthy controls. Clonality in the scalp was compared among normal scalp (n=4), patchy alopecia areata scalp (n=8), and alopecia totalis/universalis scalp (n=8). RNA was obtained with the PAXgene miRNA kit for fixed scalp, the miRNeasy kit for PBMCs, and the RNeasy kit for mouse skin. TCRbeta CDR3 regions were amplified by immunoSEQ multiplex PCR using 35 Vbeta forward and 13 Jbeta reverse primers. What the research found in general, with its limitations: Scalp TCR repertoire analysis is complicated because resident alphabeta T cells in normal human skin are also sequenced, whereas mouse skin is dominated by gammadelta T cells. Shared TCR sequences between patients were less evident than in mice, which may be partly attributable to HLA diversity in the patient population. Compared with normal scalp, lesional scalp, particularly in alopecia totalis/universalis, had higher clonality and more expanded CD8+ clones, which suggests antigenic drive.

After PBMCs were isolated by density centrifugation and stained for CD3, CD4 and CD8, a FACSAria was used to sort CD4+ and CD8+ T cells. Unaffected controls provided scalp biopsies and blood samples. The library was built by means of the immunoSEQ multiplex PCR assay. To provide template for TCR sequencing, every sample had RNA extracted and reverse transcribed into cDNA. First-strand cDNA was synthesized with SuperScript III using a 2:1 mix of oligo-dT and random hexamers. A synthetic immune receptor repertoire was used to gauge amplification bias, and whatever bias remained was removed computationally. The authors' analysis ran thus. Raw reads were preprocessed to remove errors, and CDR3 was defined according to IMGT conventions as the region from the conserved cysteine to phenylalanine. Clonality was computed as 1 minus the Shannon entropy, with the entropy normalized by log2 of the number of productive unique TCRs. Whether each scalp clone was CD4 or CD8 was inferred by checking scalp TCRbeta sequences against the CD4 and CD8 repertoires from sorted blood. This immuneACCESS table, as held by TCRdb, lists in-frame sequences with V and J called but not all clones. Of the missing ones, under half trace to an unresolved V gene in checked studies; the others have no known cause. That table furnishes V, J and clone size, whereas the DNA furnished D and trimming. This sample is represented by more than 90,000 clones; approximately 60% of them were singletons. Approximately 3% of the sample lies in the top ten.

Sequencing was done on a sample of CD4+ T cells sorted from blood. This receptor was taken from a human donor in good health. The sequence joins TRBV7-9 to TRBJ1-4, with the identity of the D gene unclear. The sequenced DNA is TGTGCCAGCAGCTTAGAGTTAGCAACTAATGAAAAACTGTTTTTT. It encodes CASSLELATNEKLFF.